This is a list of T cell receptor beta chains from one sample in a study of OX40 agonist ivuxolimab in advanced cancers. Repertoires were generated with immunoSEQ multiplex PCR, while TCRdb's copy carries only in-frame clones and drops some. The data contain about 26,000 clones, around nine tenths of them singletons. Specimen: CD4+ or CD8+ T cells sorted from blood, collected in a trial of the OX40 agonist ivuxolimab. Receptor source: an adult with an advanced solid tumor such as melanoma, head and neck, liver or kidney cancer. CDR3s include the opening cysteine and the closing phenylalanine or tryptophan. A D gene is named only where the DNA matches it firmly. Not all rows give a size; the values are once, few, many and, for expanded clones, a class.

clone size,J gene,V gene,D gene,CDR3 protein,CDR3 DNA
NA,TRBJ2-1,TRBV5-6,NA,CASSFGGESQQFF,TGTGCCAGCAGCTTTGGAGGTGAGTCACAGCAGTTCTTC
NA,TRBJ1-2,TRBV6-1,NA,CAGHRAGYGYTF,TGTGCCGGGCACAGGGCGGGTTATGGCTACACCTTC
NA,TRBJ1-1,TRBV11-2,NA,CASSTRAGTEAFF,TGTGCCAGCAGTACCAGGGCGGGCACTGAAGCTTTCTTT
NA,TRBJ2-7,TRBV14,TRBD2,CASSQAGLAGEHEQYF,TGTGCCAGCAGCCAAGCGGGACTAGCGGGAGAACACGAGCAGTACTTC
NA,TRBJ2-2,TRBV4-1,TRBD1,CASSLSGQGLGELFF,TGCGCCAGCAGCCTATCGGGACAGGGTCTTGGGGAGCTGTTTTTT
NA,TRBJ2-5,TRBV4-1,NA,CASSQDIVKQFQETQYF,TGCGCCAGCAGCCAAGACATTGTTAAACAGTTCCAAGAGACCCAGTACTTC
NA,TRBJ2-2,TRBV4-1,NA,CASSQNTRAGELFF,TGCGCCAGCAGCCAAAATACGAGGGCCGGGGAGCTGTTTTTT
NA,TRBJ1-1,TRBV29-1,NA,CSVEGNTGNTEAFF,TGCAGCGTTGAAGGAAACACAGGGAACACTGAAGCTTTCTTT
NA,TRBJ1-1,TRBV27,NA,CASSTTVNTEAFF,TGTGCCAGCAGCACCACAGTGAACACTGAAGCTTTCTTT
few,TRBJ2-7,TRBV9,NA,CASSVGWGSYEQYF,TGTGCCAGCAGCGTAGGGTGGGGTTCCTACGAGCAGTACTTC
once,TRBJ1-1,TRBV27,NA,CASMGRAGRNTEAFF,TGTGCCAGCATGGGGAGGGCGGGAAGAAACACTGAAGCTTTCTTT
NA,TRBJ2-1,TRBV28,TRBD2,CASSSGTSGYYNEQFF,TGTGCCAGCAGTTCCGGGACTAGCGGGTATTACAATGAGCAGTTCTTC
NA,TRBJ1-2,TRBV27,NA,CASSSRPYGYTF,TGTGCCAGCAGTTCCCGGCCCTATGGCTACACCTTC
NA,TRBJ2-2,TRBV9,NA,CASSGDRDILNTGELFF,TGTGCCAGCAGCGGAGACCGGGACATCCTAAACACCGGGGAGCTGTTTTTT
once,TRBJ2-7,TRBV7-9,TRBD2,CASSTWTSGTYEQYF,TGTGCCAGCAGCACCTGGACTAGCGGAACCTACGAGCAGTACTTC
NA,TRBJ2-5,TRBV11-3,TRBD2,CASSLSLAGAGETQYF,TGTGCCAGCAGCTTATCGCTAGCGGGGGCAGGGGAGACCCAGTACTTC
NA,TRBJ2-2,TRBV7-3,NA,CASSESGELFF,TGTGCCAGCAGCGAGTCCGGGGAGCTGTTTTTT
NA,TRBJ2-7,TRBV21-1,NA,CASSKAMNKAELAGGYSYEQYF,TGTGCCAGCAGCAAAGCTATGAACAAAGCAGAACTAGCGGGAGGATATTCCTACGAGCAGTACTTC
NA,TRBJ1-1,TRBV7-2,NA,CASSSRQVRSAFF,TGTGCCAGCAGCTCCAGACAGGTTCGGTCGGCTTTCTTT
NA,TRBJ2-1,TRBV7-6,NA,CASSSLVYNEQFF,TGTGCCAGCAGCTCCCTAGTATACAATGAGCAGTTCTTC
NA,TRBJ2-4,TRBV28,NA,CASSSSPAIAKNIQYF,TGTGCCAGCAGTTCGTCACCAGCAATAGCCAAAAACATTCAGTACTTC
once,TRBJ2-7,TRBV7-2,NA,CASSLGSYEQYF,TGTGCCAGCAGCTTAGGCAGTTACGAGCAGTACTTC
NA,TRBJ1-2,TRBV2,NA,CASRDAAGGQNYGYTF,TGTGCCAGCAGGGACGCGGCTGGAGGGCAAAACTATGGCTACACCTTC
NA,TRBJ2-7,TRBV28,NA,CASSFRWQGAYEQYF,TGTGCCAGCAGTTTTAGGTGGCAGGGTGCCTACGAGCAGTACTTC
once,TRBJ2-7,TRBV5-1,NA,CASSLGLLGDEQYF,TGCGCCAGCAGCTTGGGTCTTTTGGGAGACGAGCAGTACTTC
NA,TRBJ2-3,TRBV11-2,TRBD2,CASSLKGLAGGTTDTQYF,TGTGCCAGCAGCTTAAAGGGACTAGCGGGGGGAACCACAGATACGCAGTATTTT
NA,TRBJ1-3,TRBV7-8,TRBD1,CASSLLQGGDTIYF,TGTGCCAGCAGCTTACTTCAGGGGGGGGACACCATATATTTT
NA,TRBJ2-7,TRBV16,TRBD2,CASSPGTSGYEQYF,TGTGCCAGCAGCCCCGGGACTAGCGGCTACGAGCAGTACTTC
NA,TRBJ1-2,TRBV4-1,NA,CASSQVPVGGIYGYTF,TGCGCCAGCAGCCAAGTTCCAGTGGGGGGGATATATGGCTACACCTTC
few,TRBJ2-2,TRBV5-4,TRBD1,CASSLGRQGPTGELFF,TGTGCCAGCAGCTTGGGAAGACAGGGGCCCACCGGGGAGCTGTTTTTT
NA,TRBJ2-7,TRBV7-7,NA,CASSSGISYEQYF,TGTGCCAGCAGCTCGGGGATTTCCTACGAGCAGTACTTC
NA,TRBJ1-2,TRBV7-9,NA,CASSSNTAGEYGYTF,TGTGCCAGCAGCTCAAATACGGCAGGGGAATATGGCTACACCTTC
NA,TRBJ1-4,TRBV19,TRBD1,CASSTGAWGEKLFF,TGTGCCAGTAGCACAGGGGCATGGGGTGAAAAACTGTTTTTT
NA,TRBJ1-2,TRBV4-1,NA,CASSRSLVGRGGYTF,TGCGCCAGCAGCCGTTCTTTAGTTGGTAGAGGTGGCTACACCTTC
NA,TRBJ2-7,TRBV9,NA,CASSPTGLSSYEQYF,TGTGCCAGCAGCCCGACGGGGCTTAGCTCCTACGAGCAGTACTTC
NA,TRBJ1-2,TRBV6-6,NA,CASSYSQGYGYTF,TGTGCCAGCAGTTACTCTCAGGGCTATGGCTACACCTTC
NA,TRBJ2-2,TRBV7-8,NA,CASNTLSTGELFF,TGTGCCAGCAACACGCTGAGCACCGGGGAGCTGTTTTTT
NA,TRBJ1-1,TRBV19,TRBD1,CASSTAGGMEAFF,TGTGCCAGTAGTACCGCAGGGGGCATGGAAGCTTTCTTT
few,TRBJ2-7,TRBV9,TRBD1,CASSERGGQGAGEQYF,TGTGCCAGCAGCGAGAGGGGCGGACAGGGGGCGGGAGAGCAGTACTTC
few,TRBJ2-1,TRBV14,TRBD2,CASSHGEGYNEQFF,TGTGCCAGCAGCCACGGGGAGGGATACAATGAGCAGTTCTTC
NA,TRBJ2-1,TRBV7-6,NA,CASSLELGAASLEQFF,TGTGCCAGCAGCTTAGAGTTGGGAGCCGCGTCGCTGGAGCAGTTCTTC
NA,TRBJ2-3,TRBV7-3,NA,CASSSGLSTDTQYF,TGTGCCAGCAGCTCTGGACTCAGCACAGATACGCAGTATTTT
NA,TRBJ2-4,TRBV5-8,NA,CASSPWPGQAQNIQYF,TGTGCCAGCAGCCCCTGGCCCGGACAAGCTCAAAACATTCAGTACTTC
NA,TRBJ1-5,TRBV5-3,NA,CARSLRAPKANQPQHF,TGTGCCAGAAGCTTGAGGGCCCCAAAGGCCAATCAGCCCCAGCATTTT
NA,TRBJ2-3,TRBV27,NA,CASRVGTYTQYF,TGTGCCAGCAGAGTTGGTACCTATACGCAGTATTTT
NA,TRBJ2-1,TRBV5-1,TRBD2,CASSLPQGLAANEQFF,TGCGCCAGCAGCTTGCCCCAAGGACTAGCGGCAAATGAGCAGTTCTTC
NA,TRBJ2-1,TRBV28,NA,CASTSGSDYNEQFF,TGTGCCAGCACTTCCGGATCGGACTACAATGAGCAGTTCTTC
NA,TRBJ2-7,TRBV7-9,NA,CASSPGLDRSYEQYF,TGTGCCAGCAGCCCGGGACTGGATCGCTCCTACGAGCAGTACTTC
NA,TRBJ1-6,TRBV7-3,NA,CASSLGGSYNSPLHF,TGTGCCAGCTCCCTCGGCGGCAGCTATAATTCACCCCTCCACTTT
few,TRBJ2-1,TRBV7-9,NA,CASTASHNEQFF,TGTGCCAGCACAGCTTCTCACAATGAGCAGTTCTTC
NA,TRBJ2-3,TRBV5-6,NA,CASSFMTGDTQYF,TGTGCCAGCAGCTTTATGACTGGGGATACGCAGTATTTT
NA,TRBJ2-1,TRBV29-1,TRBD1,CSVPGQGYNEQFF,TGCAGCGTTCCGGGACAGGGATACAATGAGCAGTTCTTC